This TCR beta chain was observed in a study of regulatory T cells in long-lasting Graves disease. Findings and limits, study-wide: TRBV28, TRBJ1-2 and TRBJ2-5 were favored in persistent disease.

CDR1 and CDR2 from the germline V gene are SGHVS and FQNEAQ. The CDR3 runs to 15 residues. V was trimmed by 3 bases and J by 2 bases, leaving 10 bases between them. Specified time point: persistent/refractory GD, antithyroid drugs over 5 years with positive TRAb. The TCR library was made from RNA that had been extracted from PBMCs in TRIzol. Comments on this clonotype: Its antigen is still unknown.

Researchers made TCR beta libraries by using iRepertoire HTBI primers and running Arm-PCR on CDR3 regions. How the authors handled the data: Identification of gene segments yielded over 60 TRBV and more than eleven TRBJ across samples. MiXCR was run by TCRdb on the multiplex PCR reads, yielding one entry per CDR3 protein. Here the V and J calls rest on TCRdb's processing, not on the authors' analysis. The sample holds about 470,000 distinct CDR3 sequences; roughly a fifth are singletons and the top ten take over 6%. Material: peripheral blood mononuclear cells (PBMCs), obtained when the disease was refractory, from a patient treated with antithyroid drugs. This chain links TRBV7-8 with TRBJ2-2; D is unresolved. This clonotype was sampled from a female donor with Graves disease. The CDR3 DNA is TGTGCCAGCAGCTTCTCCCTAAGTAACACCGGGGAGCTGTTTTTT. Protein product: CASSFSLSNTGELFF.